These 17 T cell receptor beta chains were all obtained from the same sample, sequenced in a study of cytomegalovirus exposure and HLA in healthy donors. Clones were read by immunoSEQ multiplex PCR, and TCRdb kept only the in-frame ones, dropping some. Counted here are under 70,000 clones, approximately 90% occurring once; the ten biggest clones make up 1.5% to 2%. The sequenced sample was PBMCs. The receptor source for this set is a woman aged 18-30 years in good health and CMV-seronegative.

This chain joins TRBV9 and TRBJ2-1; the match to TRBD2 covers 7 bases. The CDR3 has 15 residues. Germline V gene lookup returns CDR1 SGDLS and CDR2 YYNGEE. Trimming took 0 bases from V and 6 from J; bases not matched to a gene: 6. CDR3 loop: CASSVEAGPGNEQFF. In nucleotides, the CDR3 is TGTGCCAGCAGCGTAGAAGCGGGGCCTGGCAATGAGCAGTTCTTC.

The rearrangement links TRBV7-8 to TRBJ1-3; D might be TRBD1 (5 bases). V was cut by 4 bases and J by 2 bases, with 12 bases left in between. This CDR3 has 15 amino acids. CDR1 and CDR2 from the germline V gene are SGHVS and FQNEAQ. The CDR3 DNA reads TGTGCCAGCAGCTCCCCCGGGGGACCTGGAAACACCATATATTTT. This gives the protein CASSSPGGPGNTIYF.

V usage is TRBV7-3 and J usage is TRBJ2-1, with D uncertain. This CDR3 has 14 residues. Trimming left V 5 bases short and J 7 bases short, with 15 bases between. Germline CDR1 reads SGHTA; CDR2 reads FQGTGA. The CDR3 is CASSPMGYTNEQFF. The DNA of the CDR3 is TGTGCCAGCAGCCCTATGGGCTACACGAATGAGCAGTTCTTC. The variable domain in full, completed from reference TRBV7-3 and TRBJ2-1, reads GAGVSQTPSNKVTEKGKYVELRCDPISGHTALYWYRQSLGQGPEFLIYFQGTGAADDSGLPNDRFFAVRPEGSVSTLKIQRTERGDSAVYLCASSPMGYTNEQFFGPGTRLTVL.

The chain combines TRBV19 with TRBJ1-2; 8 bases line up with TRBD1. The CDR3 totals 17 residues. V gave up 5 bases and J gave up 9 bases; unmatched junction bases: 20. Germline V gene sequence: CDR1 LNHDA, CDR2 SQIVND (reference sequence). The CDR3 bases are TGTGCCAGTAGTCCCAGGACAGGGAAGCCTATACTTACCAGCTACACCTTC. This codes for CASSPRTGKPILTSYTF.

The chain joins TRBV6-1 to TRBJ1-5; D call uncertain. The CDR3 sequence is 13 residues long. Germline values: CDR1 MNHNS, CDR2 SASEGT. Trimming cost V 3 bases and J 7 bases, with 10 bases left between them. The CDR3 DNA is TGTGCCAGCAGTGATGTAGTCTCCCAGCCCCAGCATTTT. Protein product: CASSDVVSQPQHF.

The rearrangement uses TRBV7-2 and TRBJ2-7; TRBD2 matches 11 bases. CDR3 length: 15 amino acids. Looked up from germline, CDR1 is SGHTA and CDR2 is FQGNSA. J lost 2 bases, V lost 4 bases, and 4 bases had no gene match. CDR3 loop: CASSYTSGGAYEQYF. The CDR3 bases are TGTGCCAGCAGCTACACTAGCGGGGGTGCCTACGAGCAGTACTTC.

This chain connects TRBV6-1 to TRBJ2-1; D ambiguous. Trimming pared 0 bases from V and 4 bases from J, leaving 4 bases between. This CDR3 is built from 13 residues. Per the germline V gene, CDR1 is MNHNS and CDR2 is SASEGT. CDR3 amino acids: CASSEASYNEQFF. The CDR3 DNA is TGTGCCAGCAGTGAAGCGTCTTACAATGAGCAGTTCTTC.

The chain joins TRBV10-1 to TRBJ2-1; 7 bases fit TRBD2. J lost 10 bases, V lost 3 bases, and 15 bases had no gene match. This CDR3 contains 16 residues. The germline gives CDR1 WNHNN, CDR2 SYGVQD (reference sequence). For the CDR3, the DNA is TGCGCCAGCAGTGACAGGGAGGGAGGGCCGGTTGAAGAGCAGTTCTTC. As protein: CASSDREGGPVEEQFF.

The genes are TRBV5-5 and TRBJ1-1; D ambiguous. The CDR3 consists of 14 residues. Germline CDR1 and CDR2: SGHKS and YYEKEE (reference sequence). Trimming shortened V by 0 bases and J by 1 base, and 7 bases separated the two germline ends. The CDR3 DNA is TGTGCCAGCAGCTTGGGTAGTTCGAACACTGAAGCTTTCTTT. It yields the protein CASSLGSSNTEAFF.

The V gene is TRBV5-1, the J gene TRBJ2-7; D ambiguous. V lost 3 bases to trimming and J lost 0 bases, with 10 bases between them. Germline CDR1 SGHRS, CDR2 YFSETQ. The CDR3 extends over 14 amino acids. The CDR3 DNA reads as TGCGCCAGCAGCTCTAAAGTAAGCTCCTACGAGCAGTACTTC. Translating it yields CASSSKVSSYEQYF.

The chain combines TRBV2 with TRBJ1-3, with D perhaps TRBD1 (5 bases). The CDR3 is made up of 14 amino acids. The V end was cut by 4 bases, the J end by 1 base, with 8 bases between. From germline, CDR1 is SNHLY and CDR2 FYNNEI. The CDR3 DNA reads as TGTGCCAGCAGTGCTGGGGGGTCTGGAAACACCATATATTTT. Translated, it gives CASSAGGSGNTIYF.

V is TRBV18 and J is TRBJ2-1, with TRBD2 matching over 11 bases. The CDR3 totals 17 residues. Trimming took 0 bases from V and 1 from J; bases not matched to a gene: 2. CDR1 and CDR2 (germline): KGHSH, LQKENI. CDR3 nucleotide sequence: TGTGCCAGCTCACCACCATCTAGCGGGAGGTCCTACAATGAGCAGTTCTTC. As protein: CASSPPSSGRSYNEQFF.

The chain couples TRBV9 to TRBJ2-1, with TRBD2 matching over 9 bases. The V gene end was trimmed by 4 bases and the J gene end by 8 bases; junction bases not matched to a gene: 10. The CDR3 totals 15 residues. Germline CDR1 and CDR2: SGDLS and YYNGEE. CDR3 in DNA: TGTGCCAGCAGCCCCTTCGCGGGGGGGCTAGATGAGCAGTTCTTC. It specifies CASSPFAGGLDEQFF.

This clone was detected only once. The V and J genes are TRBV5-6 and TRBJ2-2; no definite D call. Per germline, CDR1 SGHDT and CDR2 YYEEEE. This CDR3 has 12 amino acids. Trimming left V 7 bases short and J 3 bases short, with 7 bases between. CDR3 nucleotide sequence: TGTGCCAGCTCACTCTACACCGGGGAGCTGTTTTTT. This sequence encodes CASSLYTGELFF.

This chain joins TRBV9 and TRBJ2-3, with D perhaps TRBD2 (6 bases). Trimming removed 4 bases from V and 1 base from J, with 13 bases in between. This CDR3 comprises 15 residues. Germline CDR1 and CDR2: SGDLS and YYNGEE. The CDR3 DNA reads as TGTGCCAGCAGCATCACGGGGGTGGGCACAGATACGCAGTATTTT. Translation: CASSITGVGTDTQYF.

The V gene is TRBV19, the J gene TRBJ2-1; 11 nucleotides line up with TRBD2. There are 16 residues in the CDR3. The junction had 0 bases not matched to a gene; V was cut back by 0 bases and J by 2 bases. Germline-derived CDR1 and CDR2 are LNHDA and SQIVND (reference sequence). The CDR3 DNA reads as TGTGCCAGTAGTATAGATAGCGGGAGGGCCTACAATGAGCAGTTCTTC. It codes for CASSIDSGRAYNEQFF.

The chain carries TRBV6-5 and TRBJ2-1, with 7 bases lining up with TRBD2. Germline V gene sequence: CDR1 MNHEY, CDR2 SVGAGI. The CDR3 runs to 15 residues. After removal of 5 bases from V and 8 bases from J, the junction contained 12 bases not matched to a gene. The CDR3 DNA reads TGTGCCAGCAGTACGATGGGGGAGGGCGTGGATGAGCAGTTCTTC. As protein: CASSTMGEGVDEQFF.